Listed below are T cell receptor beta chains from one sample, sequenced in a study of T cell responses to AZD1222 COVID-19 vaccine. Data came from immunoSEQ multiplex PCR; TCRdb stores just in-frame clones and leaves some out. The sample has approximately 200,000 clones, roughly 92% seen once. Sequenced here: peripheral blood, sampled 28 days after the second AZD1222 dose. The receptors originated from an adult who received the AZD1222 COVID-19 vaccine. Both conserved end residues are part of each CDR3. Each record gives: D gene, V gene, J gene, clone size, CDR3 protein, CDR3 DNA. D genes are given only for firm matches. Clone sizes are given selectively: once, few, many, or a class where the clone is expanded.

>.|TRBV2|TRBJ1-2|.
CASSEFTWGVYTF
TGTGCCAGCAGTGAATTTACCTGGGGGGTCTACACCTTC
>.|TRBV7-9|TRBJ1-4|.
CASSLRGAEGWELFF
TGTGCCAGCAGCTTACGGGGGGCCGAAGGTTGGGAACTGTTTTTT
>TRBD1|TRBV7-2|TRBJ1-3|.
CASSSGQPGNTIYF
TGTGCCAGCAGCTCGGGACAGCCTGGAAACACCATATATTTT
>TRBD1|TRBV6-5|TRBJ1-2|.
CASRAGQGAFYGYTF
TGTGCCAGCAGGGCCGGACAGGGGGCTTTCTATGGCTACACCTTC
>TRBD1|TRBV27|TRBJ1-6|.
CASRTGTGRDSPLHF
TGTGCCAGCAGAACCGGGACAGGAAGGGATTCACCCCTCCACTTT
>.|TRBV28|TRBJ1-2|.
CASSLNYGYTF
TGTGCCAGCAGTTTAAACTATGGCTACACCTTC
>.|TRBV7-3|TRBJ2-3|.
CASSPDRSTDTQYF
TGTGCCAGCAGCCCCGACAGGAGCACAGATACGCAGTATTTT
>.|TRBV28|TRBJ2-7|.
CASSLRLGTYEQYF
TGTGCCAGCAGTTTAAGGCTAGGAACCTACGAGCAGTACTTC
>.|TRBV12-3/TRBV12-4|TRBJ2-1|once
CASSFVGIDEQFF
TGTGCCAGCAGTTTTGTGGGAATTGATGAGCAGTTCTTC
>.|TRBV5-1|TRBJ1-6|.
CASSRSGAGARDSPLHF
TGCGCCAGCAGCCGTAGTGGCGCTGGGGCTAGGGATTCACCCCTCCACTTT
>.|TRBV28|TRBJ1-2|.
CASKGDGFYGYTF
TGTGCCAGCAAAGGGGACGGCTTCTATGGCTACACCTTC
>.|TRBV30|TRBJ1-2|once
CAWTRTELGYTF
TGTGCCTGGACCCGGACAGAGTTGGGCTACACCTTC
>.|TRBV7-2|TRBJ1-2|.
CASSLGGGGGYTF
TGTGCCAGCAGCTTAGGGGGAGGTGGCGGCTACACCTTC
>.|TRBV7-2|TRBJ1-1|.
CASSLGQRAFF
TGTGCCAGCAGCCTAGGACAACGGGCTTTCTTT
>TRBD2|TRBV3-1/TRBV3-2|TRBJ2-5|.
CASSQPGLAGGRTQYF
TGTGCCAGCAGCCAGCCGGGACTAGCGGGGGGCAGGACCCAGTACTTC
>.|TRBV4-3|TRBJ2-7|.
CASSQDLGLNYEQYF
TGCGCCAGCAGCCAAGATCTCGGCCTTAATTACGAGCAGTACTTC
>TRBD1|TRBV5-6|TRBJ2-3|.
CASSLRGPLTDTQYF
TGTGCCAGCAGCTTGAGGGGGCCCCTCACAGATACGCAGTATTTT
>.|TRBV5-6|TRBJ1-4|.
CASSLPGTDEKLFF
TGTGCCAGCAGCTTACCCGGGACGGATGAAAAACTGTTTTTT
>TRBD2|TRBV6-5|TRBJ2-4|.
CASSNGGENIQYF
TGTGCCAGCAGCAACGGGGGGGAAAACATTCAGTACTTC
>.|TRBV18|TRBJ1-6|.
CASSRGYGDPLHF
TGTGCCAGCTCACGAGGGTACGGAGATCCCCTCCACTTT
>.|TRBV25-1|TRBJ1-1|.
CASSGRPRQNGEAFF
TGTGCCAGCAGTGGACGCCCTAGACAGAACGGTGAAGCTTTCTTT
>TRBD1|TRBV23-1|TRBJ1-1|once
CASSQPGQHTEAFF
TGCGCCAGCAGTCAACCGGGACAGCACACTGAAGCTTTCTTT
>TRBD1|TRBV18|TRBJ2-1|.
CASSPPAGGLEQFF
TGTGCCAGCTCACCACCAGCAGGGGGCCTTGAGCAGTTCTTC
>.|TRBV25-1|TRBJ1-5|.
CASSELMGPQHF
TGTGCCAGCAGTGAATTAATGGGGCCCCAGCATTTT
>.|TRBV7-2|TRBJ1-2|.
CASSLRTAGYTF
TGTGCCAGCAGCCTGAGGACGGCCGGCTACACCTTC
>.|TRBV9|TRBJ1-3|.
CASSVGFTGDTIYF
TGTGCCAGCAGCGTAGGCTTCACGGGGGACACCATATATTTT
>.|TRBV30|TRBJ1-2|.
CACTTSRDGYTF
TGTGCCTGTACCACCTCAAGGGACGGCTACACCTTC
>.|TRBV5-1|TRBJ1-1|few
CASRVGDTEAFF
TGCGCCAGCAGGGTTGGGGACACTGAAGCTTTCTTT
>TRBD1|TRBV20-1|TRBJ1-1|.
CSASNPTGPNTEAFF
TGCAGTGCTAGTAACCCGACAGGGCCGAACACTGAAGCTTTCTTT
>.|TRBV6-5|TRBJ1-6|.
CASSSQYTNNSPLHF
TGTGCCAGCAGTTCCCAATATACGAATAATTCACCCCTCCACTTT
>TRBD1|TRBV6-5|TRBJ2-7|.
CASSYRDRLYEQYF
TGTGCCAGCAGTTACCGGGACAGGCTCTACGAGCAGTACTTC
>.|TRBV19|TRBJ1-1|.
CASSIGTGMASEAFF
TGTGCCAGTAGTATAGGTACGGGGATGGCGTCTGAAGCTTTCTTT
>.|TRBV18|TRBJ1-1|once
CASSPSRTEAFF
TGTGCCAGCTCGCCCTCAAGGACTGAAGCTTTCTTT
>TRBD2|TRBV6-2/TRBV6-3|TRBJ2-3|.
CASSLLGTSGGAADTQYF
TGTGCCAGCAGCCTTCTCGGGACTAGCGGGGGGGCGGCAGATACGCAGTATTTT
>TRBD2|TRBV5-1|TRBJ2-2|.
CASSLVLAGMGGELFF
TGCGCCAGCAGCTTGGTCCTAGCGGGGATGGGCGGGGAGCTGTTTTTT
>.|TRBV7-9|TRBJ2-7|.
CASSSTYEQYF
TGTGCCAGCAGCTCCACCTACGAGCAGTACTTC
>TRBD1|TRBV11-3|TRBJ1-2|.
CASSFPLQGDYGYTF
TGTGCCAGCAGCTTCCCTTTACAGGGGGATTATGGCTACACCTTC
>TRBD1|TRBV9|TRBJ1-1|.
CASSPGTVTEAFF
TGTGCCAGCAGCCCGGGGACAGTCACTGAAGCTTTCTTT
>.|TRBV5-6|TRBJ2-1|.
CASSFSGGENFF
TGTGCCAGCAGCTTCAGCGGCGGGGAAAATTTCTTC
>TRBD1|TRBV24-1|TRBJ2-3|once
CATSETGTGGTDTQYF
TGTGCCACCAGTGAAACCGGGACAGGCGGTACAGATACGCAGTATTTT
>.|TRBV28|TRBJ2-7|few
CASSPQSSYEQYF
TGTGCCAGCAGTCCCCAAAGCTCCTACGAGCAGTACTTC
>.|TRBV7-9|TRBJ1-1|.
CASSIDPPGTEAFF
TGTGCCAGCAGCATTGACCCCCCGGGCACTGAAGCTTTCTTT
>.|TRBV10-1|TRBJ1-1|.
CASSEDGVSEAFF
TGCGCCAGCAGTGAGGATGGGGTCTCTGAAGCTTTCTTT
>.|TRBV7-2|TRBJ2-6|.
CASSSSLPPGANVLTF
TGTGCCAGCAGCTCTTCTCTGCCCCCTGGGGCCAACGTCCTGACTTTC
>.|TRBV5-5|TRBJ1-3|.
CASSFRVPGDTIYF
TGTGCCAGCAGCTTCAGGGTACCCGGAGACACCATATATTTT